Listed below are T cell receptor beta chains from one sample, sequenced in a study of Ad26.COV2.S vaccination and SARS-CoV-2 variants. The protocol was immunoSEQ multiplex PCR, while the TCRdb copy is restricted to in-frame clones and leaves out a portion. This repertoire shows approximately 420,000 clones, roughly 90% found once; its top ten account for 3.6%. The sequencing used peripheral blood, collected in a trial of Ad26.COV2.S vaccine versus placebo. Receptors originate from a person aged 18 to 59 who received the Ad26.COV2.S COVID-19 vaccine or a placebo. Both conserved end residues are trimmed from each CDR3.

V gene: TRBV4-1; CDR3 protein: ASSQEGAGGGNEQF
V gene: TRBV5-1; CDR3 protein: ASSFEGSPGETQY
V gene: TRBV6-2/TRBV6-3; CDR3 protein: ASSYSGANVLT
V gene: TRBV21-1; CDR3 protein: ASSKEPPSPGAGELF
V gene: TRBV10-2; CDR3 protein: ASSVGGSNSPLH
V gene: TRBV18; CDR3 protein: ASSPVRAPEGYGYT
V gene: TRBV6-1; CDR3 protein: ASSDTSGQIYT
V gene: TRBV28; CDR3 protein: ASSSAGTGIYEQY
V gene: TRBV10-3; CDR3 protein: AISESASGELKAYEQY
V gene: TRBV9; CDR3 protein: ASSAQGQGYGYT
V gene: TRBV12-3/TRBV12-4; CDR3 protein: ASSGLSYNEQF
V gene: TRBV6-4; CDR3 protein: ASGGTNTDTQY
V gene: TRBV30; CDR3 protein: ASAEQGKHNQPQH
V gene: TRBV7-9; CDR3 protein: ASSQIAASLTDTQY
V gene: TRBV7-3; CDR3 protein: ASSQQGRLNEKLF
V gene: TRBV28; CDR3 protein: ASSPGTAEIYYGYT
V gene: TRBV2; CDR3 protein: ASSVGTAGDTQY
V gene: TRBV24-1; CDR3 protein: ATSDDRVGGSNQPQH
V gene: TRBV5-4; CDR3 protein: ASSFGINTEAF
V gene: TRBV11-2; CDR3 protein: ASSYYGGANYGYT
V gene: TRBV5-1; CDR3 protein: ASSLGDHNEQF
V gene: TRBV11-2; CDR3 protein: ASSLVLAGDNEQF
V gene: TRBV11-2; CDR3 protein: ASSLVSFEQY
V gene: TRBV5-5; CDR3 protein: ASSSPNRGQKSPLH
V gene: TRBV15; CDR3 protein: ATSNWGVGEQF
V gene: TRBV19; CDR3 protein: ASSIGGRRPYGYT
V gene: TRBV12-3/TRBV12-4; CDR3 protein: ASSFPGRGEQF
V gene: TRBV27; CDR3 protein: ASSLGVSSEKLF
V gene: TRBV7-3; CDR3 protein: ASSWSTGELF
V gene: TRBV30; CDR3 protein: AWSVRPRGGQPQH
V gene: TRBV16; CDR3 protein: ASSPRGREINYGYT
V gene: TRBV27; CDR3 protein: ASSYGTEAF
V gene: TRBV5-6; CDR3 protein: ASSLEPSGGLQTQY
V gene: TRBV14; CDR3 protein: ASSSNAGAF
V gene: TRBV30; CDR3 protein: AWTEGNGIGELF
V gene: TRBV25-1; CDR3 protein: ASSEYLGTELF
V gene: TRBV7-6; CDR3 protein: ASSFAGPNYEQY
V gene: TRBV28; CDR3 protein: ASSLYRVNSPLH
V gene: TRBV19; CDR3 protein: ASTKGRSNQPQH
V gene: TRBV5-6; CDR3 protein: ASSFDGYTDTQY